The 12 T cell receptor beta chains reported below all come from one sample, sequenced in a study of cytomegalovirus exposure and HLA in healthy donors. The PCR used 60 Vbeta and 13 Jbeta primers. Sequenced by immunoSEQ multiplex PCR; TCRdb stores in-frame clones only, minus some. Among 130,000 or so clones listed, approximately 85% were seen once. The sample taken for sequencing was PBMCs. Receptors originate from a woman aged 25 to 45 in good health and CMV-seropositive.

This clone was detected once. The rearrangement links TRBV4-1 to TRBJ1-3; a possible D gene is TRBD1 (6 bases). The CDR3 has 20 amino acids. Germline V lookup: CDR1 MGHRA, CDR2 YSYEKL. V lost 4 bases and J lost 0, with 25 bases in between. The CDR3 bases are TGCGCCAGCAGCCGAGTGGAGGACAGCATACCCCTCTACTCTGGAAACACCATATATTTT. The encoded protein is CASSRVEDSIPLYSGNTIYF.

The chain joins TRBV11-3 to TRBJ2-5, with a weak D call TRBD1 (5 bases). There are 15 residues in the CDR3. Trimming removed 0 bases at V and 2 bases at J, with 10 bases between. CDR1 is SGHNT, CDR2 YENEEA, per germline. CDR3 in amino acids: CASSLDGAAQETQYF. In nucleotides, the CDR3 is TGTGCCAGCAGCTTAGATGGGGCGGCACAAGAGACCCAGTACTTC.

CDR3 DNA sequence: TGTGCCAGCAGCTTAGGGGTCGCAAGCGGCTACACCTTC. Amino acid sequence: CASSLGVASGYTF. The chain uses TRBV5-5 and TRBJ1-2; a weak D match, TRBD1 (5 bases). V lost 2 bases to trimming and J lost 8 bases, with 13 bases between them. Germline CDR1 SGHKS, CDR2 YYEKEE (reference sequence). The CDR3 is 13 residues long.

The V gene is TRBV7-9, the J gene TRBJ2-7; 11 bases agree with TRBD1. The trim removed 5 bases at V and 3 bases at J, leaving 6 bases unmatched. The CDR3 is 15 residues long. Germline CDR1 reads SEHNR; CDR2 reads FQNEAQ (reference sequence). In DNA, the CDR3 is TGTGCCAGCAGCCGCGGACAGGGGGCCCTCTACGAGCAGTACTTC. Protein product: CASSRGQGALYEQYF.

The CDR3: CASSLGQGSNGYTF. The CDR3 coding sequence is TGTGCCAGCAGCTTAGGTCAGGGGTCAAATGGCTACACCTTC. The rearrangement joins TRBV7-9 to TRBJ1-2; D might be TRBD1 (6 bases). This CDR3 has 14 residues. Trimming removed 1 base at V and 6 bases at J, with 12 bases between. Germline assignment: CDR1 SEHNR and CDR2 FQNEAQ (reference sequence).

A few counts support this clone. This sequence joins TRBV5-4 and TRBJ2-7; weak D call: TRBD1 (6 bases). The CDR3 consists of 15 residues. From germline, CDR1 is SGHNT and CDR2 YYREEE (reference sequence). Trimming removed 4 bases from V and 2 bases from J, with 16 bases in between. The chain's CDR3 is CASSAPPGQTYEQYF. CDR3 nucleotides: TGTGCCAGCAGCGCGCCCCCGGGACAAACCTACGAGCAGTACTTC.

The chain recombines TRBV6-1 with TRBJ2-1; a possible D gene is TRBD1 (5 bases). V was trimmed by 1 base and J by 2 bases, leaving 9 bases between them. Germline CDR1 reads MNHNS; CDR2 reads SASEGT. The CDR3 has 15 residues. The CDR3 coding sequence is TGTGCCAGCAGTGAAGGGGGCAGGGCCTACAATGAGCAGTTCTTC. This gives the protein CASSEGGRAYNEQFF.

The CDR3, as DNA: TGTGCCAGCAGCTACTCCTCTCAAGAGACCCAGTACTTC. This gives the protein CASSYSSQETQYF. The gene calls are TRBV7-3 and TRBJ2-5; unclear D gene. This CDR3 spans 13 amino acids. The ends were cut back, 4 bases at V and 2 bases at J, with 8 bases in the middle. Germline CDR1 SGHTA, CDR2 FQGTGA.

The rearrangement joins TRBV7-3 to TRBJ2-7, with 7 bases lining up with TRBD1. After removal of 5 bases from V and 0 bases from J, the junction contained 7 bases not matched to a gene. CDR1 is SGHTA, CDR2 FQGTGA, per germline. The CDR3 is 15 residues long. The DNA for the CDR3 is TGTGCCAGCAGCCCCCGACAGGGCAACTCCTACGAGCAGTACTTC. Its translation is CASSPRQGNSYEQYF.

The chain joins TRBV11-3 to TRBJ2-5; 9 bases map to TRBD2. CDR1 and CDR2 (germline): SGHNT, YENEEA. The CDR3 is 15 amino acids. V gave up 1 base and J gave up 5 bases; unmatched junction bases: 5. The CDR3 DNA reads TGTGCCAGCAGCTTAGGTGCGGGAGGGCTCGAGACCCAGTACTTC. Translation gives CASSLGAGGLETQYF.

The chain employs TRBV18 and TRBJ2-2, with 12 bases matching TRBD1. Germline-derived CDR1 and CDR2 are KGHSH and LQKENI. The CDR3 runs to 18 residues. Trimming took 8 bases from V and 0 from J; bases not matched to a gene: 10. The CDR3 loop reads CASRSRDRGPPNTGELFF. In nucleotides, the CDR3 is TGTGCCAGCCGCTCCCGGGACAGGGGGCCCCCGAACACCGGGGAGCTGTTTTTT.

The J gene is TRBJ1-2, the V gene TRBV11-2; possible D gene TRBD1, 6 bases. The CDR3 spans 14 residues. V lost 6 bases and J 2 bases, leaving 13 bases between the germline ends. Germline assignment: CDR1 SGHAT and CDR2 FQNNGV. CDR3: CASSRNTGNYGYTF. The DNA of the CDR3 is TGTGCCAGCAGTAGAAACACAGGGAACTATGGCTACACCTTC.